The 22 T cell receptor beta chains below were found in one sample sequenced in a study of CD8 T cells in ankylosing spondylitis. Study-level findings and limits: The study identified a TCR beta motif of under ten highly homologous variants that appeared characteristic of ankylosing spondylitis blood.

Each CDR3 protein is one row after TCRdb ran MiXCR on the 5' RACE reads. The sample consists of about 540,000 distinct CDR3 sequences, about 12% of them appearing once. Their specific antigens are unknown. Sequenced material: blood, either unsorted or a sorted T cell fraction (not recorded which). These receptors all come from a male donor with ankylosing spondylitis.

This chain connects TRBV20-1 to TRBJ2-3; TRBD2 matches at 12 bases. Germline V gene lookup returns CDR1 DFQATT and CDR2 SNEGSKA (reference sequence). The CDR3 contains 15 residues. The chain's CDR3 is CRTTSGSFWTDTQYF. The CDR3 nucleotides are TGCAGAACGACTAGCGGGAGTTTTTGGACAGATACGCAGTATTTT.

In this sample, this clonotype turned up many times. The rearrangement uses TRBV29-1 and TRBJ1-5; 7 bases agree with TRBD1. The V gene's germline CDR1 is SQVTM and CDR2 ANQGSEA. V lost 5 bases, J lost 5 bases, and 3 bases stayed unmatched. The CDR3 is 12 residues long. The CDR3 spells CSVQGQDQPQHF. The CDR3 DNA sequence: TGCAGCGTTCAAGGACAGGATCAGCCCCAGCATTTT.

The V and J genes are TRBV12-3 or TRBV12-4 and TRBJ1-1; TRBD1 matches 7 bases. The CDR3 loop spans 14 amino acids. V lost 7 bases, J lost 4 bases, and 9 bases stayed unmatched. The CDR3 spells CASTLSPGGTEAFF. CDR3 DNA sequence: TGTGCCAGCACCCTATCCCCAGGGGGCACTGAAGCTTTCTTT.

This clonotype turned up a few times. The chain uses TRBV20-1 and TRBJ2-1, with TRBD2 identical over 10 bases. Trimming at V came to 8 bases and at J to 6 bases, leaving 13 bases not matched to a gene. Germline CDR1 reads DFQATT; CDR2 reads SNEGSKA (reference sequence). The CDR3 is 15 residues long. The CDR3 reads CSTMKGLAPANEQFF. CDR3 in DNA: TGCAGTACTATGAAGGGACTAGCGCCCGCCAATGAGCAGTTCTTC.

This clonotype was seen a handful of times. The chain is built from TRBV19 and TRBJ1-1, with D tentatively TRBD1 (6 bases). The V end was cut by 4 bases, the J end by 3 bases, with 18 bases between. The CDR3 covers 16 residues. CDR1 LNHDA and CDR2 SQIVND come from the germline V gene (reference sequence). This CDR3 is CASSTTWDIEDTEAFF. The CDR3 DNA reads as TGTGCCAGTAGTACCACGTGGGACATCGAAGACACTGAAGCTTTCTTT.

V gene TRBV3-1 combines with J gene TRBJ1-1; D is unclear. The CDR3 totals 16 residues. Looked up from germline, CDR1 is LGHDT and CDR2 is YNNKEL (reference sequence). V was shortened by 0 bases and J by 5 bases, with 16 bases between the two germline ends. The CDR3 nucleotides are TGTGCCAGCAGCCAAGACCCCCAGCCGGGTTTGACTGAAGCTTTCTTT. Its translation is CASSQDPQPGLTEAFF.

This clonotype came up a few times. The CDR3, as DNA: TGTGCCTCTCGGACAGGGCCGGGCTATGGCTACACCTTC. Protein sequence: CASRTGPGYGYTF. The rearrangement links TRBV2 to TRBJ1-2; 8 bases are a match to TRBD1. CDR1 is SNHLY and CDR2 is FYNNEI in the germline V gene. V shed 11 bases, J shed 4 bases, and the junction held 9 bases outside the gene matches. CDR3 length: 13 amino acids.

This chain's CDR3 is CSAPTREGPLVETQYF. CDR3 bases: TGCAGTGCTCCCACCCGGGAGGGCCCTCTGGTGGAGACCCAGTACTTC. The chain couples TRBV20-1 to TRBJ2-5, with 8 bases that match TRBD2. The CDR3 runs to 16 residues. V lost 5 bases and J lost 5; bases outside the gene matches: 16. Germline CDR1 DFQATT, CDR2 SNEGSKA (reference sequence).

Only a few counts were recorded for this clonotype. The chain couples TRBV19 to TRBJ2-1; D possibly corresponds to TRBD2 (6 bases). Germline lookup yields CDR1 LNHDA and CDR2 SQIVND (reference sequence). Deletions cut 1 base from V and 6 bases from J, with 13 bases between. The CDR3 extends over 15 amino acids. Here the CDR3 reads CASSIGPTRVNEQFF. The CDR3 nucleotides read TGTGCCAGTAGTATAGGTCCGACTAGAGTCAATGAGCAGTTCTTC.

The gene calls are TRBV6-2 or TRBV6-3 and TRBJ2-2; the match to TRBD1 covers 9 bases. The germline V gene has CDR1 MNHEY and CDR2 SVGEGT. With 6 bases clipped from V and 3 bases from J, the junction kept 8 bases outside the gene matches. The CDR3 runs to 16 residues. The CDR3 nucleotides read TGTGCCAGCAGGCTACAGGGGGCGACCTACACCGGGGAGCTGTTTTTT. Protein sequence: CASRLQGATYTGELFF.

The rearrangement links TRBV29-1 to TRBJ2-3; the D gene is possibly TRBD2 (6 bases). The CDR3 runs 16 residues. Trimming pared 7 bases from V and 0 bases from J, leaving 20 bases between. Germline V gene data show CDR1 as SQVTM and CDR2 as ANQGSEA. Written as DNA, the CDR3 is TGCAGCGCCCAATTCTCAACGGGGGATAGCACAGATACGCAGTATTTT. This sequence encodes CSAQFSTGDSTDTQYF.

The rearrangement joins TRBV6-2 or TRBV6-3 to TRBJ2-1, with D possibly being TRBD2 (5 bases). Germline values: CDR1 MNHEY, CDR2 SVGEGT. This CDR3 has 14 amino acids. V shed 3 bases and J shed 9 bases, with 15 bases lying between them. In DNA form, the CDR3 reads TGTGCCAGCAGTTATCTCCGGACTGAAGTTGAGCAGTTCTTC. Its protein is CASSYLRTEVEQFF.

The chain carries TRBV5-1 and TRBJ2-1; D gene unclear. Germline lookup yields CDR1 SGHRS and CDR2 YFSETQ. This CDR3 contains 15 residues. V lost 3 bases, J lost 1 base, and 11 bases lay in between. CDR3 sequence: CASSSSSASYNEQFF. The DNA of the CDR3 is TGCGCCAGCAGCTCAAGCTCGGCGTCCTACAATGAGCAGTTCTTC.

The chain is built from TRBV6-2 or TRBV6-3 and TRBJ2-1, with 7 positions matching TRBD2. The CDR3 covers 16 residues. Germline-derived CDR1 and CDR2 are MNHEY and SVGEGT. V lost 4 bases and J lost 7; bases outside the gene matches: 13. The CDR3 here is CASSSLKGGPSNEQFF. In nucleotides, the CDR3 is TGTGCCAGCAGTTCACTTAAGGGAGGGCCCTCGAATGAGCAGTTCTTC.

This clonotype has ten or more counts. The V and J genes are TRBV29-1 and TRBJ2-2; 7 bases line up with TRBD1. From germline, CDR1 is SQVTM and CDR2 ANQGSEA. The CDR3 runs to 15 residues. J lost 6 bases, V lost 4 bases, and 11 bases had no gene match. Here the CDR3 reads CSVGADRRRAGELFF. In DNA form, the CDR3 reads TGCAGCGTTGGGGCGGACAGGCGACGTGCCGGGGAGCTGTTTTTT.

This clonotype came up many times. The rearrangement uses TRBV5-1 and TRBJ2-5; 11 nucleotides agree with TRBD2. Per germline, CDR1 SGHRS and CDR2 YFSETQ. The J segment lost 2 bases and the V segment lost 3 bases, leaving 3 bases of the junction unmatched. The CDR3 is 15 amino acids. The CDR3 DNA reads TGCGCCAGCAGCTCTCGACTAGCGGGACAAGAGACCCAGTACTTC. This translates into CASSSRLAGQETQYF. Full variable domain (outside the CDR3, taken from reference TRBV5-1 and TRBJ2-5): KAGVTQTPRYLIKTRGQQVTLSCSPISGHRSVSWYQQTPGQGLQFLFEYFSETQRNKGNFPGRFSGRQFSNSRSEMNVSTLELGDSALYLCASSSRLAGQETQYFGPGTRLLVL.

The chain links TRBV6-4 to TRBJ1-1; no clear D gene. V was pared by 7 bases and J by 1 base, with 13 bases between. Germline assignment: CDR1 MRHNA and CDR2 SNTAGT. CDR3 length: 14 residues. Here the CDR3 DNA reads TGTGCCAGCAAAGAAGTAGCGACGAACACTGAAGCTTTCTTT. This codes for CASKEVATNTEAFF.

The chain carries TRBV4-2 and TRBJ1-1; no definite D call. V was cut by 5 bases and J by 4 bases, with 17 bases left in between. Germline V CDR1 and CDR2: LGHNA, YNFKEQ. There are 15 residues in the CDR3. CDR3 sequence: CASSSDRALSTEAFF. In nucleotides, the CDR3 is TGTGCCAGCAGCTCCGATCGGGCCCTGAGCACTGAAGCTTTCTTT.

This clonotype was observed at least ten times. The chain is built from TRBV4-2 and TRBJ2-1; D not certain. CDR1 is LGHNA, CDR2 YNFKEQ, per germline. The CDR3 has 16 residues. The V end was cut by 1 base, the J end by 0 bases, with 10 bases between. CDR3 in DNA: TGTGCCAGCAGCCAAGTGTTGCGTGGCTCCTACAATGAGCAGTTCTTC. Translated: CASSQVLRGSYNEQFF.

This clonotype came up a few times. The chain employs TRBV3-1 and TRBJ2-1; weak D call: TRBD2 (6 bases). V lost 2 bases and J 6 bases, leaving 17 bases between the germline ends. The V gene's germline CDR1 is LGHDT and CDR2 YNNKEL (reference sequence). CDR3 length: 16 amino acids. In nucleotides, the CDR3 is TGTGCCAGCAGCCAATCGACTAGAGGATCTCTCAATGAGCAGTTCTTC. Translated: CASSQSTRGSLNEQFF.

Only a few counts were recorded for this clonotype. The chain uses TRBV10-3 and TRBJ1-5; 8 positions match TRBD1. CDR1 is ENHRY, CDR2 SYGVKD, per germline. V lost 7 bases to trimming and J lost 9 bases; unmatched junction nucleotides: 11. The CDR3 is 14 residues long. CDR3 nucleotide sequence: TGTGCCATCAAGGAACAGGGGGTTTTTGGGCCCCAGCATTTT. It translates to CAIKEQGVFGPQHF.

This clonotype was seen many times. The genes are TRBV7-9 and TRBJ1-3; D uncertain. V lost 4 bases to trimming and J lost 2 bases, with 12 bases between them. The length of the CDR3 is 15 residues. Germline V gives CDR1 SEHNR, CDR2 FQNEAQ (reference sequence). In nucleotides, the CDR3 is TGTGCCAGCAGCTCCCGGACGGCTGCTGGAAACACCATATATTTT. Amino acids: CASSSRTAAGNTIYF.